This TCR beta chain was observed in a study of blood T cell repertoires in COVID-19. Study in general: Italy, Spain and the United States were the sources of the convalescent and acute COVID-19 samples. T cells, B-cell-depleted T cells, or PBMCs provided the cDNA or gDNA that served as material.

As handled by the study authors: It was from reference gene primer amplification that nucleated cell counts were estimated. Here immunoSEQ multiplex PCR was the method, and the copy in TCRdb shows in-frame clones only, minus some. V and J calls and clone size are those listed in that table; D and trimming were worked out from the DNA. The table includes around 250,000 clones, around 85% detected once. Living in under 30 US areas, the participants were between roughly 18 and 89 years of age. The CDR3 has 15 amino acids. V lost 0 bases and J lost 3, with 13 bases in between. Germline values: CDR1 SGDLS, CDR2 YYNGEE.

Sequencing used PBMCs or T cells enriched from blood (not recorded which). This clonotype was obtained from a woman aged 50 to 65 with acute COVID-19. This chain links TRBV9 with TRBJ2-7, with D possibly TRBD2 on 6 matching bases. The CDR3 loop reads CASSVGGEIFYEQYF. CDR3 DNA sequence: TGTGCCAGCAGCGTAGGCGGGGAGATCTTCTACGAGCAGTACTTC.